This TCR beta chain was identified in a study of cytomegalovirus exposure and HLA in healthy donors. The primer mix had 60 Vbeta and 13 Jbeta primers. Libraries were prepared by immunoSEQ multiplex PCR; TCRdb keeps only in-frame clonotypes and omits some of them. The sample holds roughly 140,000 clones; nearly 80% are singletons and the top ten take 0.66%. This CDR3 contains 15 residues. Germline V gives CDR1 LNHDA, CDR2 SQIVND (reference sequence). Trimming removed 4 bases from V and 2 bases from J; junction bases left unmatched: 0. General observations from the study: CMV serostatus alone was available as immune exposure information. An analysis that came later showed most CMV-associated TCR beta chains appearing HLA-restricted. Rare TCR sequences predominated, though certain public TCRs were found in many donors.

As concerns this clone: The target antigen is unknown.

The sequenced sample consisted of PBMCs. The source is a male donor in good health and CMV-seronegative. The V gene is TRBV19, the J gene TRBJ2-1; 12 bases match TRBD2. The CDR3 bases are TGTGCCAGTAGTACTAGCGGGAGGGCCTACAATGAGCAGTTCTTC. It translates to CASSTSGRAYNEQFF. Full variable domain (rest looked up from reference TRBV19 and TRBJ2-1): DGGITQSPKYLFRKEGQNVTLSCEQNLNHDAMYWYRQDPGQGLRLIYYSQIVNDFQKGDIAEGYSVSREKKESFPLTVTSAQKNPTAFYLCASSTSGRAYNEQFFGPGTRLTVL.